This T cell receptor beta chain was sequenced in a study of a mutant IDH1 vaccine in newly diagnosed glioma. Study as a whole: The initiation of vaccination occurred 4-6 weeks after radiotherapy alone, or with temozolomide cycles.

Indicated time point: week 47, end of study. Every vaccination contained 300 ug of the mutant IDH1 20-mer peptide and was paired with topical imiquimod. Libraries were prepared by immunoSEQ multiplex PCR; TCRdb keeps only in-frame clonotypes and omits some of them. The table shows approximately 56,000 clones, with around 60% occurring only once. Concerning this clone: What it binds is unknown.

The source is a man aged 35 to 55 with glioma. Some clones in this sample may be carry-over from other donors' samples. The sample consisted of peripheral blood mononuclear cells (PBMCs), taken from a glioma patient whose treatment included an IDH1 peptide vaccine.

The chain's CDR3 is CATSRDSDTDTQYF. In DNA, the CDR3 is TGTGCCACCAGCAGAGATAGTGACACAGATACGCAGTATTTT. The gene calls are TRBV15 and TRBJ2-3; no clear D gene. The CDR3 loop spans 14 amino acids. V lost 0 bases and J 2 bases, leaving 6 bases between the germline ends. The germline gives CDR1 LNHNV, CDR2 YYDKDF (reference sequence).